This T cell receptor beta chain appears in the sequencing data of a study of T cells in narcolepsy. For the study at large: Healthy controls were enrolled alongside patients with narcolepsy type 1 or type 2.

The study's findings and limits: Same-patient CSF and blood CD4+ T cell clonotypes included HCRT-specific and TRIB2-specific autoreactive ones. Blood of same and different patients, but not healthy controls, reportedly held recurring autoreactive clonotypes.

Details on this clone: Its antigen is unidentified.

Generated by immunoSEQ multiplex PCR, the TCRdb table keeps only in-frame clones and is missing some. The repertoire includes about 34,000 clones, around 86% of them detected once, and about 2.7% sits in the top ten. The germline CDR1 and CDR2 sequences are SQVTM and ANQGSEA. This CDR3 has 11 residues. V lost 4 bases and J lost 2, with 5 bases in between. Sequenced input: CD45RA- memory CD4+ T cells from PBMCs. The receptor's source is a human donor with narcolepsy. The J gene is TRBJ2-5, the V gene TRBV29-1; no clear D. CDR3 amino acids: CSVVGQETQYF. Here the CDR3 DNA reads TGCAGCGTTGTCGGGCAAGAGACCCAGTACTTC.